Below, 31 T cell receptor beta chains from the same sample are listed, as sequenced in a study of cytomegalovirus exposure and HLA in healthy donors. The PCR employed 60 Vbeta primers together with 13 Jbeta primers. Method: immunoSEQ multiplex PCR; TCRdb's copy keeps in-frame clones and lacks some. This sample yields around 230,000 clones, of which 70% to 90% are seen a single time; 0.24% belongs to the top ten. The specimen was PBMCs. Receptors were obtained from a girl aged 2-10 years in good health and CMV-seronegative.

The V call is TRBV5-6, the J call TRBJ1-2, with TRBD1 matching over 10 bases. V lost 5 bases and J lost 2; bases outside the gene matches: 3. CDR1 SGHDT and CDR2 YYEEEE come from the germline V gene. CDR3 size: 14 residues. DNA for the CDR3: TGTGCCAGCAGGGGGACAGGGGAGAACTATGGCTACACCTTC. Translating gives CASRGTGENYGYTF.

The count of this clone is one. The V gene is TRBV2, the J gene TRBJ2-1; D possibly corresponds to TRBD1 (5 bases). The V end was cut by 3 bases, the J end by 0 bases, with 21 bases between. Per the germline V gene, CDR1 is SNHLY and CDR2 is FYNNEI. This CDR3 spans 19 amino acids. CDR3 DNA: TGTGCCAGCAGTGAGGTACTCGACCGCGGAAGGGGCTCCTACAATGAGCAGTTCTTC. Amino acid sequence: CASSEVLDRGRGSYNEQFF.

The genes are TRBV9 and TRBJ2-1, with 9 bases matching TRBD2. There are 14 residues in the CDR3. From germline, CDR1 is SGDLS and CDR2 YYNGEE. J was trimmed by 8 bases and V by 2 bases; bases with no gene match: 5. CDR3 nucleotide sequence: TGTGCCAGCAGCGTTAGCGGGAGTTCTGATGAGCAGTTCTTC. Residues: CASSVSGSSDEQFF.

This chain joins TRBV5-1 and TRBJ2-5; D might be TRBD1 (7 bases). Germline V gene lookup returns CDR1 SGHRS and CDR2 YFSETQ. The CDR3 consists of 15 residues. Trimming cost V 4 bases and J 2 bases, with 15 bases left between them. CDR3 residues: CASSKPQGGQETQYF. The CDR3 nucleotides are TGCGCCAGCAGCAAACCGCAGGGGGGACAAGAGACCCAGTACTTC.

V usage is TRBV28 and J usage is TRBJ2-2; no firm D call. V was pared by 6 bases and J by 6 bases, with 11 bases between. The CDR3 consists of 13 residues. Germline CDR1 MDHEN, CDR2 SYDVKM. The CDR3 loop is CASRVEPPGELFF. CDR3 bases: TGTGCCAGCAGAGTCGAGCCCCCCGGGGAGCTGTTTTTT.

The V call is TRBV11-3, the J call TRBJ2-1, with D uncertain. The CDR3 is made up of 14 amino acids. Trimming took 1 base from V and 1 from J, leaving 5 bases between them. Per germline, CDR1 SGHNT and CDR2 YENEEA. The CDR3 coding sequence is TGTGCCAGCAGCTTAGCCGGGTCCTACAATGAGCAGTTCTTC. This gives the protein CASSLAGSYNEQFF. The full variable domain, in which reference TRBV11-3 and TRBJ2-1 provide the parts outside the CDR3, is EAGVVQSPRYKIIEKKQPVAFWCNPISGHNTLYWYLQNLGQGPELLIRYENEEAVDDSQLPKDRFSAERLKGVDSTLKIQPAELGDSAVYLCASSLAGSYNEQFFGPGTRLTVL.

The chain couples TRBV6-5 to TRBJ2-4; 8 bases agree with TRBD2. The junction had 13 bases not matched to a gene; V was cut back by 6 bases and J by 9 bases. CDR1 is MNHEY and CDR2 is SVGAGI in the germline V gene. The CDR3 totals 15 residues. The CDR3 coding sequence is TGTGCCAGCAGGGAATACGGGGGGGGAGATGGCATTCAGTACTTC. Encoded protein: CASREYGGGDGIQYF.

V gene TRBV4-1 combines with J gene TRBJ2-7; TRBD1 matches at 11 bases. This CDR3 is 15 amino acids long. V gave up 4 bases and J gave up 3 bases; unmatched junction bases: 5. The germline CDR1 and CDR2 sequences are MGHRA and YSYEKL. CDR3 coding DNA: TGCGCCAGCAGCCGCGGACAGGGGGCATACTACGAGCAGTACTTC. Translated: CASSRGQGAYYEQYF.

The chain couples TRBV4-1 to TRBJ2-5; 12 bases are a match to TRBD2. The junction had 6 bases not matched to a gene; V was cut back by 3 bases and J by 4 bases. The CDR3 length is 16 residues. Germline loops: CDR1 MGHRA, CDR2 YSYEKL. CDR3 sequence reads: CASSQASGGAGETQYF. The DNA of the CDR3 is TGCGCCAGCAGCCAGGCTAGCGGGGGGGCCGGAGAGACCCAGTACTTC.

This clone appeared once. The V and J genes are TRBV6-1 and TRBJ1-2, with 8 bases that match TRBD1. The germline gives CDR1 MNHNS, CDR2 SASEGT. This CDR3 has 12 residues. Losses at the gene ends were 6 bases for V and 8 bases for J; bases not matched to a gene: 5. CDR3 DNA sequence: TGTGCCAGCAGAGGACAGGGTTACGGCTACACCTTC. Amino acid sequence: CASRGQGYGYTF.

The chain links TRBV27 to TRBJ1-1, with 9 bases identical to TRBD1. There are 16 residues in the CDR3. The germline V gene has CDR1 MNHEY and CDR2 SMNVEV (reference sequence). Trimming at V came to 2 bases and at J to 0 bases, leaving 4 bases not matched to a gene. The CDR3 DNA reads as TGTGCCAGCAGTTTAAGGGGACAGGGCTTGAACACTGAAGCTTTCTTT. Translation: CASSLRGQGLNTEAFF.

The rearrangement links TRBV2 to TRBJ1-6; possible D gene TRBD1, 5 bases. Germline CDR1 reads SNHLY; CDR2 reads FYNNEI. CDR3 size: 13 residues. Trimming removed 8 bases at V and 8 bases at J, with 13 bases between. CDR3 region: CASCRDSDSPLHF. CDR3 nucleotides: TGTGCCAGCTGCCGAGACAGTGATTCACCCCTCCACTTT.

V usage is TRBV5-8 and J usage is TRBJ2-1; 9 bases map to TRBD1. The CDR3 has 12 residues. V dropped 3 bases and J dropped 8; count of bases not matched to a gene: 0. CDR1 is SGHTS, CDR2 YDEGEE, per germline. Here the CDR3 DNA reads TGTGCCAGCAGCTGGGACAGGGATGAGCAGTTCTTC. Its protein product is CASSWDRDEQFF. Combining the CDR3 with reference TRBV5-8 and TRBJ2-1 gives the whole variable domain EAGVTQSPTHLIKTRGQQATLRCSPISGHTSVYWYQQALGLGLQFLLWYDEGEERNRGNFPPRFSGRQFPNYSSELNVNALELEDSALYLCASSWDRDEQFFGPGTRLTVL.

This clone was seen once. This CDR3 reads CSAHRGEAFF. In DNA form, the CDR3 reads TGCAGTGCCCACAGGGGTGAAGCTTTCTTT. This sequence joins TRBV20-1 and TRBJ1-1, with 7 positions matching TRBD1. CDR1 and CDR2 (germline): DFQATT, SNEGSKA (reference sequence). The V and J ends lost 6 bases and 7 bases, in that order; junction bases with no gene match: 2. The CDR3 runs to 10 residues.

This rearrangement joins TRBV5-4 to TRBJ1-5; D is ambiguous. V lost 4 bases to trimming and J lost 0 bases, with 14 bases between them. The germline V gene encodes CDR1 SGHNT and CDR2 YYREEE (reference sequence). CDR3 size: 16 residues. CDR3 sequence (DNA): TGTGCCAGCAGCCCCCAGGATATCTATAGCAATCAGCCCCAGCATTTT. Protein product: CASSPQDIYSNQPQHF. Variable domain in full (rest from reference TRBV5-4 and TRBJ1-5): ETGVTQSPTHLIKTRGQQVTLRCSSQSGHNTVSWYQQALGQGPQFIFQYYREEENGRGNFPPRFSGLQFPNYSSELNVNALELDDSALYLCASSPQDIYSNQPQHFGDGTRLSIL.

The rearrangement uses TRBV5-4 and TRBJ2-4; D uncertain. This CDR3 has 14 amino acids. CDR1 is SGHNT, CDR2 YYREEE, per germline (reference sequence). The V gene lost 0 bases and the J gene lost 0 bases, with 4 bases spanning the gap. CDR3 in DNA: TGTGCCAGCAGCTTGGGACTAGCCAAAAACATTCAGTACTTC. Translating gives CASSLGLAKNIQYF.

The chain recombines TRBV4-2 with TRBJ2-7, with 9 bases that match TRBD2. The CDR3 spans 17 residues. Unmatched junction bases numbered 9, after V lost 0 bases and J lost 3 bases. The germline gives CDR1 LGHNA, CDR2 YNFKEQ. The chain's CDR3 is CASSQETVAGEGYEQYF. CDR3 sequence (DNA): TGTGCCAGCAGCCAAGAGACGGTAGCGGGAGAAGGCTACGAGCAGTACTTC.

J is TRBJ1-3 and V is TRBV7-8; 7 bases agree with TRBD1. The CDR3 has 16 residues. With 3 bases clipped from V and 1 base from J, the junction kept 6 bases outside the gene matches. From germline, CDR1 is SGHVS and CDR2 FQNEAQ. The CDR3 bases are TGTGCCAGCAGCTTTGACAGGGTAGCATCTGGAAACACCATATATTTT. Translation gives CASSFDRVASGNTIYF.

The chain links TRBV7-8 to TRBJ2-3, with D hard to call. The length of the CDR3 is 14 residues. The germline gives CDR1 SGHVS, CDR2 FQNEAQ. Trimming cost V 0 bases and J 2 bases, with 6 bases left between them. The CDR3 here is CASSLAPYTDTQYF. CDR3 bases: TGTGCCAGCAGCTTAGCCCCTTACACAGATACGCAGTATTTT.

The rearrangement links TRBV30 to TRBJ2-1, with TRBD2 matching over 10 bases. Per the germline V gene, CDR1 is GTSNPN and CDR2 is SVGIG (reference sequence). The trim removed 1 base at V and 8 bases at J, leaving 2 bases unmatched. This CDR3 has 13 residues. The CDR3 sequence: CAWSGTSGDEQFF. CDR3 nucleotides: TGTGCCTGGAGTGGGACTAGCGGCGATGAGCAGTTCTTC. The variable domain in full, completed from reference TRBV30 and TRBJ2-1, reads SQTIHQWPATLVQPVGSPLSLECTVEGTSNPNLYWYRQAAGRGLQLLFYSVGIGQISSEVPQNLSASRPQDRQFILSSKKLLLSDSGFYLCAWSGTSGDEQFFGPGTRLTVL.

This clone came up once. The chain couples TRBV6-1 to TRBJ2-7, with unresolved D. The CDR3 sequence is 12 residues long. Germline V gene data show CDR1 as MNHNS and CDR2 as SASEGT. Trimming cost V 0 bases and J 6 bases, with 6 bases left between them. The CDR3 DNA reads as TGTGCCAGCAGTGAAGCTAGAGGCGAGCAGTACTTC. The encoded protein is CASSEARGEQYF.

This clone has more than one count but fewer than ten. V and J are TRBV12-5 and TRBJ1-4; 8 bases agree with TRBD1. With 1 base clipped from V and 5 bases from J, the junction kept 3 bases outside the gene matches. This CDR3 is 15 amino acids long. The V gene's germline CDR1 is LGHNT and CDR2 FRNRAP. Written as DNA, the CDR3 is TGTGCTAGTGGTTTGGACGGGACAGGAAATGAAAAACTGTTTTTT. Its translation is CASGLDGTGNEKLFF.

This chain uses TRBV25-1 with TRBJ2-5, with 7 bases matching TRBD2. V gave up 11 bases and J gave up 2 bases; unmatched junction bases: 14. This CDR3 spans 15 amino acids. Germline V gives CDR1 MGHDK, CDR2 SYGVNS. The CDR3 DNA reads TGTGCCTCCCACGGGGGGAGGGCGGAACAAGAGACCCAGTACTTC. Its protein product is CASHGGRAEQETQYF.

The V gene is TRBV5-5, the J gene TRBJ2-2; 12 nucleotides line up with TRBD1. J lost 4 bases, V lost 1 base, and 2 bases had no gene match. CDR3 length: 16 residues. Germline V lookup: CDR1 SGHKS, CDR2 YYEKEE (reference sequence). The CDR3 coding sequence is TGTGCCAGCAGCTTGATGGGACAGGGGGCCACCGGGGAGCTGTTTTTT. Amino acids: CASSLMGQGATGELFF.

This clone showed up just once. The genes are TRBV25-1 and TRBJ2-1; 8 bases match TRBD2. CDR3 length: 15 amino acids. V trimming: 4 bases; J trimming: 8 bases; junction bases outside the gene matches: 10. CDR1 and CDR2 from the germline V gene are MGHDK and SYGVNS. CDR3 sequence (DNA): TGTGCCAGCAGTGCCCCGGGAGGGCGGCGCGATGAGCAGTTCTTC. It encodes CASSAPGGRRDEQFF.

This rearrangement joins TRBV11-2 to TRBJ2-7; 8 bases align to TRBD2. Germline V CDR1 and CDR2: SGHAT, FQNNGV. The CDR3 consists of 15 residues. The V gene end was trimmed by 1 base and the J gene end by 2 bases; junction bases not matched to a gene: 4. CDR3 in DNA: TGTGCCAGCAGCTTAGTGGTAGCGGGACCCTACGAGCAGTACTTC. Protein product: CASSLVVAGPYEQYF.

This clone is a singleton in its sample. The chain is built from TRBV7-9 and TRBJ2-7, with 7 bases aligning to TRBD1. Looked up from germline, CDR1 is SEHNR and CDR2 is FQNEAQ (reference sequence). This CDR3 comprises 12 residues. V was pared by 5 bases and J by 3 bases, with 1 base of the junction left unmatched. CDR3 DNA sequence: TGTGCCAGCAGCCCAGGGGGCTACGAGCAGTACTTC. Amino acids: CASSPGGYEQYF. Based on the CDR3 plus reference TRBV7-9 and TRBJ2-7, the full variable domain is DTGVSQNPRHKITKRGQNVTFRCDPISEHNRLYWYRQTLGQGPEFLTYFQNEAQLEKSRLLSDRFSAERPKGSFSTLEIQRTEQGDSAMYLCASSPGGYEQYFGPGTRLTVT.

The chain uses TRBV5-1 and TRBJ2-7; TRBD1 aligns across 9 bases. CDR3 length: 15 residues. V lost 3 bases to trimming and J lost 2 bases; unmatched junction nucleotides: 6. Germline assignment: CDR1 SGHRS and CDR2 YFSETQ. CDR3 nucleotides: TGCGCCAGCAGCTCGGTGACAGGGGGAGCCTACGAGCAGTACTTC. It codes for CASSSVTGGAYEQYF. The whole variable domain, remainder taken from reference TRBV5-1 and TRBJ2-7, is KAGVTQTPRYLIKTRGQQVTLSCSPISGHRSVSWYQQTPGQGLQFLFEYFSETQRNKGNFPGRFSGRQFSNSRSEMNVSTLELGDSALYLCASSSVTGGAYEQYFGPGTRLTVT.

This chain joins TRBV6-1 and TRBJ2-7, with D possibly matching TRBD2 (5 bases). Trimming pared 5 bases from V and 3 bases from J, leaving 14 bases between. In germline, CDR1 is MNHNS, CDR2 SASEGT. This CDR3 comprises 14 residues. This CDR3 is CASSSGRALYEQYF. The CDR3 DNA reads as TGTGCCAGCAGTTCTGGGCGGGCTCTCTACGAGCAGTACTTC.

The chain recombines TRBV6-1 with TRBJ1-2, with 9 positions matching TRBD1. The CDR3 loop spans 13 amino acids. The V and J ends lost 11 bases and 7 bases, in that order; junction bases with no gene match: 11. Per the germline V gene, CDR1 is MNHNS and CDR2 is SASEGT. CDR3 residues: CAYGTGLSVGYTF. The CDR3 DNA reads TGTGCCTATGGGACAGGGCTATCTGTTGGCTACACCTTC.

The V call is TRBV30, the J call TRBJ1-2; D perhaps matches TRBD1 (6 bases). Germline CDR1 reads GTSNPN; CDR2 reads SVGIG (reference sequence). V lost 2 bases and J lost 3, with 16 bases in between. The CDR3 is 15 residues long. The CDR3 loop reads CAWSPTWTDHYGYTF. The CDR3 DNA is TGTGCCTGGAGTCCGACATGGACAGATCACTATGGCTACACCTTC.